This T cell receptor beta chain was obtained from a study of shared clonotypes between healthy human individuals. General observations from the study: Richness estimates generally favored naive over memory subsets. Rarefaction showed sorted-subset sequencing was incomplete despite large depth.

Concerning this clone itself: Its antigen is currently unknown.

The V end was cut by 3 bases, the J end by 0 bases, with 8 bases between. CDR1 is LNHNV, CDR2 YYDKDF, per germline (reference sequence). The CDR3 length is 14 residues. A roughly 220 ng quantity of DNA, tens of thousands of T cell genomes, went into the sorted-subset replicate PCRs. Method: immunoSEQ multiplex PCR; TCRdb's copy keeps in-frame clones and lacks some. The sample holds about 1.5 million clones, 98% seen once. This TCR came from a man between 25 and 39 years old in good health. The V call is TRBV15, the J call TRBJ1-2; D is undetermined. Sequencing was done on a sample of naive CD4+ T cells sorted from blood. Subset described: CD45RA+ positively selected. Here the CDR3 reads CATSRSPPNYGYTF. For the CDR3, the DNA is TGTGCCACCAGCAGGAGTCCTCCTAACTATGGCTACACCTTC. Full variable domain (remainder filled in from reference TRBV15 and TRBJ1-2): DAMVIQNPRYQVTQFGKPVTLSCSQTLNHNVMYWYQQKSSQAPKLLFHYYDKDFNNEADTPDNFQSRRPNTSFCFLDIRSPGLGDTAMYLCATSRSPPNYGYTFGSGTRLTVV.